What follows are 9 T cell receptor beta chains derived from one specimen sequenced in a study of T cell clonality in common variable immunodeficiency. The table came from immunoSEQ multiplex PCR; TCRdb's copy has only in-frame clones and leaves some out. There are 35,000 to 50,000 clones in the sample, none observed a single time. The sequencing sample was made of peripheral blood mononuclear cells. The origin of the receptors is a person aged 18-69 years in good health.

This clone has a count of ten or more. The read is 3 residues too short to cover the CDR3 end, so that end is filled in from the germline J gene. J is TRBJ1-2 and V is TRBV28; 8 bases are a match to TRBD1. The CDR3 is 14 amino acids. CDR1 is MDHEN and CDR2 is SYDVKM in the germline V gene. The CDR3: CASSSPGQVYGYTF. The covered CDR3 bases are TGTGCCAGCAGTTCACCGGGACAGGTGTACGGC.

This clone was observed at least ten times. The read terminates 3 residues ahead of where the CDR3 ends, so the germline J gene completes it. The chain has TRBV18 and TRBJ2-1, with TRBD2 matching over 11 bases. This CDR3 contains 14 residues. The V gene's germline CDR1 is KGHSH and CDR2 LQKENI. The J segment lost 7 bases and the V segment lost 2 bases, leaving 1 base of the junction unmatched. The CDR3 here is CASSPTSGSNEQFF. The sequenced CDR3 bases are TGTGCCAGCTCACCAACTAGCGGGAGTAATGAG. The entire variable domain, with the rest obtained from reference TRBV18 and TRBJ2-1, is as follows: NAGVMQNPRHLVRRRGQEARLRCSPMKGHSHVYWYRQLPEEGLKFMVYLQKENIIDESGMPKERFSAEFPKEGPSILRIQQVVRGDSAAYFCASSPTSGSNEQFFGPGTRLTVL.

This clone has at least ten counts. The covered CDR3 bases are TGCGCCAGCAGCTTGGACGGACAGACCAATCAGCCC. It encodes CASSLDGQTNQP. The whole CDR3 protein is CASSLDGQTNQPQHF. V gene TRBV5-1 combines with J gene TRBJ1-5, with TRBD1 as a possible D gene (6 bases). The read gets to within 3 residues of the CDR3 end, and the germline J gene fills in the rest. This CDR3 spans 15 amino acids. Looked up from germline, CDR1 is SGHRS and CDR2 is YFSETQ. V was trimmed by 0 bases and J by 3 bases, leaving 10 bases between them.

This clone was found many times. The CDR3 is cut off 3 residues early in the read; its end comes from the germline J gene. The V and J genes are TRBV5-6 and TRBJ2-1, with D perhaps matching TRBD2 (6 bases). The V gene lost 4 bases and the J gene lost 8 bases, with 13 bases spanning the gap. This CDR3 contains 13 residues. Germline assignment: CDR1 SGHDT and CDR2 YYEEEE. The part of the CDR3 DNA that was read is TGTGCCAGCAGCCTGATTTGGGGGGATGAG. This gives the protein CASSLIWGDE. The CDR3 in its entirety is CASSLIWGDEQFF.

The sample holds many counts of this clone. Read sequence stops 3 residues before the CDR3 end, and the germline J gene provides the missing end. The chain links TRBV18 to TRBJ1-1, with TRBD1 matching 8 bases. Trimming cost V 6 bases and J 4 bases; bases outside gene matches: 7. The CDR3 covers 14 residues. Germline CDR1 is KGHSH and CDR2 is LQKENI. The sequenced CDR3 bases are TGTGCCAGCTCTAAGACAGGGGAGGCCACTGAA. Translation gives CASSKTGEATE. The CDR3 in its entirety is CASSKTGEATEAFF.

This clone was counted at least ten times. The read terminates 3 residues ahead of where the CDR3 ends, so the germline J gene completes it. The chain combines TRBV5-1 with TRBJ1-1; 8 bases fit TRBD1. Per the germline V gene, CDR1 is SGHRS and CDR2 is YFSETQ. V shed 5 bases, J shed 0 bases, and the junction held 0 bases outside the gene matches. CDR3 length: 13 residues. CDR3 residues: CASRTGVNTEAFF. The CDR3 DNA, read in part, is TGCGCCAGCAGGACAGGGGTGAACACTGAA.

This clone was observed at least ten times. The read finishes 3 residues shy of the CDR3 end, and the germline J gene is used to complete it. V gene TRBV5-1 combines with J gene TRBJ1-5, with D hard to call. The ends were cut back, 1 base at V and 1 base at J, with 6 bases in the middle. CDR3 length: 14 amino acids. Germline lookup yields CDR1 SGHRS and CDR2 YFSETQ. The covered CDR3 bases are TGCGCCAGCAGCTTGTGGCCGAGCAATCAGCCC. Translating it yields CASSLWPSNQP. The entire CDR3 reads CASSLWPSNQPQHF.

This clone was recorded at least ten times. The CDR3 reads CAWSRGLSYEQYF. Partial CDR3 DNA: TGTGCCTGGAGTCGCGGACTGTCCTACGAG. This rearrangement joins TRBV30 to TRBJ2-7; D is possibly TRBD2 (5 bases). The observed sequence ends 3 residues before the CDR3 terminus, with the missing tail filled in from the germline J gene. Germline lookup yields CDR1 GTSNPN and CDR2 SVGIG (reference sequence). V was cut by 2 bases and J by 1 base, with 9 bases left in between. The CDR3 is 13 residues long. The full variable domain, in which reference TRBV30 and TRBJ2-7 provide the parts outside the CDR3, is SQTIHQWPATLVQPVGSPLSLECTVEGTSNPNLYWYRQAAGRGLQLLFYSVGIGQISSEVPQNLSASRPQDRQFILSSKKLLLSDSGFYLCAWSRGLSYEQYFGPGTRLTVT.

This clone was detected a few times. Read sequence stops 3 residues before the CDR3 end, and the germline J gene provides the missing end. The V and J genes are TRBV11-2 and TRBJ2-7; 8 nucleotides match TRBD1. In germline, CDR1 is SGHAT, CDR2 FQNNGV. Losses at the gene ends were 5 bases for V and 4 bases for J; bases not matched to a gene: 10. CDR3 size: 15 residues. This CDR3 reads CASSRQGNLWYEQYF. CDR3 DNA, as far as it was read: TGTGCCAGCAGCCGACAGGGGAACCTCTGGTACGAG.